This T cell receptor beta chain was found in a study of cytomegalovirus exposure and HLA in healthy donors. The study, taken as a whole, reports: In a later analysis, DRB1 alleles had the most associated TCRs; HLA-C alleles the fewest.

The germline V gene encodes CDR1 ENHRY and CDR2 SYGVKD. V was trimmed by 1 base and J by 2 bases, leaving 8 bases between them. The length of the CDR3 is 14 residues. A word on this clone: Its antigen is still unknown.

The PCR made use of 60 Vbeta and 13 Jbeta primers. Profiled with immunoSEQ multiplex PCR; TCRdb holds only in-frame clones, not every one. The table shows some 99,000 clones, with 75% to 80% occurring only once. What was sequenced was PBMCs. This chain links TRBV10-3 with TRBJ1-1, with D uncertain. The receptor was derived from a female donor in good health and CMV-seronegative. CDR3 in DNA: TGTGCCATCAGTGAGTATACAGTAAACACTGAAGCTTTCTTT. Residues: CAISEYTVNTEAFF.